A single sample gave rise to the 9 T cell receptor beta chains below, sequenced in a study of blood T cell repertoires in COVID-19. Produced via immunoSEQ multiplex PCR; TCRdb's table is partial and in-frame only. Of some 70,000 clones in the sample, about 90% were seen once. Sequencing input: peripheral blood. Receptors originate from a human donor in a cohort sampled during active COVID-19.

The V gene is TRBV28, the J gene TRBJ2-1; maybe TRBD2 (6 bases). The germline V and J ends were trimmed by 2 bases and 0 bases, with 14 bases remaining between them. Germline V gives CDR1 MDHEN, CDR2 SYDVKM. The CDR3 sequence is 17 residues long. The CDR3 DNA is TGTGCCAGCAGTTTAAGGCTAGCGCCGAGCTCCTACAATGAGCAGTTCTTC. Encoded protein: CASSLRLAPSSYNEQFF.

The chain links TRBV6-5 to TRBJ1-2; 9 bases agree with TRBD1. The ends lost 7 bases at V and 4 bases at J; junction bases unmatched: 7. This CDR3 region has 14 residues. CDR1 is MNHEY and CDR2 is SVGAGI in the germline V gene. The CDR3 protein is CASNDRGDSYGYTF. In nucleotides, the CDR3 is TGTGCCAGCAACGACAGGGGGGACAGCTATGGCTACACCTTC.

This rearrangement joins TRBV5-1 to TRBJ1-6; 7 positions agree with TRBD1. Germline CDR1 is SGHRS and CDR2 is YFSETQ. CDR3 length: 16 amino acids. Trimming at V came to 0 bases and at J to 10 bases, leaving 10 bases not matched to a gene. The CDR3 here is CASSLDVGTVYSPLHF. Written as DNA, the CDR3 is TGCGCCAGCAGCTTGGATGTCGGGACAGTATACTCACCCCTCCACTTT.

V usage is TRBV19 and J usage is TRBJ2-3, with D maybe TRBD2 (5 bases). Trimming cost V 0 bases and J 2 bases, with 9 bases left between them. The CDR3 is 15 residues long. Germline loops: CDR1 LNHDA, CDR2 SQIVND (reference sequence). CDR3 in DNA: TGTGCCAGTAGTATAGACGGGATAAACACAGATACGCAGTATTTT. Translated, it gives CASSIDGINTDTQYF.

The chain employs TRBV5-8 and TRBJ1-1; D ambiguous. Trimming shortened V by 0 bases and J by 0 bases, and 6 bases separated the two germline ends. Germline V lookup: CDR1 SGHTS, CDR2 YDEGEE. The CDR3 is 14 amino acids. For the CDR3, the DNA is TGTGCCAGCAGCTTGGTGCAGGTGAACACTGAAGCTTTCTTT. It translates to CASSLVQVNTEAFF.

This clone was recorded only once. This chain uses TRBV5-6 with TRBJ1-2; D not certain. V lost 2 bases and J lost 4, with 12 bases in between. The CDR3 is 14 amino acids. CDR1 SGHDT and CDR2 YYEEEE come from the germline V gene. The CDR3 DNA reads TGTGCCAGCAGCTTCAGAGGGCGCGGCTATGGCTACACCTTC. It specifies CASSFRGRGYGYTF.

The CDR3 is CASSLGASGGTQYF. The CDR3 coding sequence is TGCGCCAGCAGCTTGGGGGCCTCGGGGGGAACGCAGTATTTT. This chain links TRBV5-1 with TRBJ2-3; TRBD2 agrees at 7 bases. The CDR3 spans 14 residues. Per germline, CDR1 SGHRS and CDR2 YFSETQ. Trimming took 0 bases from V and 9 from J; bases not matched to a gene: 7.

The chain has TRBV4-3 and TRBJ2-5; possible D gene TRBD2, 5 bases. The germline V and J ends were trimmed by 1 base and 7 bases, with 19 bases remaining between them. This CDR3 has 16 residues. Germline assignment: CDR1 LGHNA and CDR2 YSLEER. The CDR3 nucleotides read TGCGCCAGCAGCCAAGCGCCGGGTACAGCCCGGGGGACCCAGTACTTC. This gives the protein CASSQAPGTARGTQYF.

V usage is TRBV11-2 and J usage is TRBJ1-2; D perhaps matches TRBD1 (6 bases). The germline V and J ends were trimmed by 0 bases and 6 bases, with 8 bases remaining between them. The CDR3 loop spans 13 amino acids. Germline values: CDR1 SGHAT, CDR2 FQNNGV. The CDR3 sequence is CASSLDAGDGYTF. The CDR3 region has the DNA TGTGCCAGCAGCTTAGATGCAGGGGATGGCTACACCTTC.